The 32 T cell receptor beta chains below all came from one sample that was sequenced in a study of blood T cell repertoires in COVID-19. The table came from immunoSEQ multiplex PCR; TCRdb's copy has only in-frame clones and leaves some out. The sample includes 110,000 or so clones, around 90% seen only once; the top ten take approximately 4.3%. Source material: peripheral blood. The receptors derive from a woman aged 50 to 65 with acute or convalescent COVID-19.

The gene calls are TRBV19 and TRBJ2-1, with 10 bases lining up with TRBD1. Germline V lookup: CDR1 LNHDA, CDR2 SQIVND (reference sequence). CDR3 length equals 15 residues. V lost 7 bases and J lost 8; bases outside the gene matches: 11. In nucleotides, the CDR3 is TGTGCCAGTAACTCCGGGACAGGGGTATCGGATGAGCAGTTCTTC. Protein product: CASNSGTGVSDEQFF.

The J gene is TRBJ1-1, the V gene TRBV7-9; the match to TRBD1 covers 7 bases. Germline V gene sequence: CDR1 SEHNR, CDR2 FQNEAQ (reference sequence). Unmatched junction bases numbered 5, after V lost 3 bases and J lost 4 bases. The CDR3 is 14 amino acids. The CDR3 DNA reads TGTGCCAGCAGCTTCTCGACAGGGAGCACTGAAGCTTTCTTT. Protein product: CASSFSTGSTEAFF.

The CDR3 protein is CASRPEIGEKLFF. In DNA form, the CDR3 reads TGTGCCAGCAGGCCAGAAATTGGTGAAAAACTGTTTTTT. V gene TRBV5-4 combines with J gene TRBJ1-4; no clear D gene. The CDR3 totals 13 residues. Germline V lookup: CDR1 SGHNT, CDR2 YYREEE (reference sequence). V was shortened by 5 bases and J by 7 bases, with 12 bases between the two germline ends.

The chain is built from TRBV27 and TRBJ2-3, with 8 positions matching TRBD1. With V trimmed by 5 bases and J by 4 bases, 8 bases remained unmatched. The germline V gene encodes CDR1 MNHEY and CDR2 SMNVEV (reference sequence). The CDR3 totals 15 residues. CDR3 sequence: CASSPLGQAADTQYF. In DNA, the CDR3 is TGTGCCAGCAGTCCATTGGGACAGGCAGCAGATACGCAGTATTTT.

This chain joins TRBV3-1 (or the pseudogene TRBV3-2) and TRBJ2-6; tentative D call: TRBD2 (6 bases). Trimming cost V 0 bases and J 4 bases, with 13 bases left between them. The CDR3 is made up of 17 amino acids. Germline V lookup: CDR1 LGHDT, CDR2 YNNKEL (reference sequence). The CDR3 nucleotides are TGTGCCAGCAGCCAAGAAAGGCGGGGAGCCGGGGCCAACGTCCTGACTTTC. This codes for CASSQERRGAGANVLTF.

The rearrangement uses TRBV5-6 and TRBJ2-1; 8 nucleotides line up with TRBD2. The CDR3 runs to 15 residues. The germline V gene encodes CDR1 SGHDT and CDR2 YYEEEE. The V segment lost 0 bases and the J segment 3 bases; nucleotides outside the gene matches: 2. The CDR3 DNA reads TGTGCCAGCAGCTTGGAGCGGGGGCTCTACAATGAGCAGTTCTTC. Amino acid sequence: CASSLERGLYNEQFF.

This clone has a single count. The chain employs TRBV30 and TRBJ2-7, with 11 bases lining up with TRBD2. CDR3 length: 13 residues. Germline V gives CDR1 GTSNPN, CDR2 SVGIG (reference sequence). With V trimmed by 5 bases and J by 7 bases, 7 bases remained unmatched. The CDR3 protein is CAWLAGGPNEQYF. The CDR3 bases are TGTGCCTGGTTAGCGGGAGGGCCGAATGAGCAGTACTTC.

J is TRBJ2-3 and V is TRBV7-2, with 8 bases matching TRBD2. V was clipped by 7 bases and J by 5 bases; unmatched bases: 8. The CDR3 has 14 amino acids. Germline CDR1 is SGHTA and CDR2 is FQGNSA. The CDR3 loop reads CASKKRGLVDTQYF. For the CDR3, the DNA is TGTGCCAGCAAGAAGCGGGGGTTAGTAGATACGCAGTATTTT.

The CDR3 here is CASGQSNTGELFF. For the CDR3, the DNA is TGTGCCAGCGGACAGTCGAACACCGGGGAGCTGTTTTTT. The chain recombines TRBV7-3 with TRBJ2-2, with D maybe TRBD1 (6 bases). Germline V gene sequence: CDR1 SGHTA, CDR2 FQGTGA. The CDR3 length is 13 residues. Trimming took 8 bases from V and 0 from J, leaving 7 bases between them.

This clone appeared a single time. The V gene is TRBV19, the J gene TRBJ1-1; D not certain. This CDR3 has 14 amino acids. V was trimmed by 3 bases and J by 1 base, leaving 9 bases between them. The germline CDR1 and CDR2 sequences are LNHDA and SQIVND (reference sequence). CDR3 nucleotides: TGTGCCAGTAGTATTTCTGAGGGGAACACTGAAGCTTTCTTT. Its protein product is CASSISEGNTEAFF.

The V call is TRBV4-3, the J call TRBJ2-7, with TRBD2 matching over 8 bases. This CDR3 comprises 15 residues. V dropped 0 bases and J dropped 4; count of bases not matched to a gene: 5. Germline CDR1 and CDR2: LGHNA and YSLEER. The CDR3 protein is CASSQEPSGRYEQYF. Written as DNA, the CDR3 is TGCGCCAGCAGCCAAGAACCAAGCGGGAGATACGAGCAGTACTTC.

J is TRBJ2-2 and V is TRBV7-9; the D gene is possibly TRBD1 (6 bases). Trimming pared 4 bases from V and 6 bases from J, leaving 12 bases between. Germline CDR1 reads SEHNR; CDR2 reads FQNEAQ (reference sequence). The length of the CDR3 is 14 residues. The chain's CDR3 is CASSSLQGSGELFF. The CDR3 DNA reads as TGTGCCAGCAGCTCACTACAGGGATCCGGGGAGCTGTTTTTT.

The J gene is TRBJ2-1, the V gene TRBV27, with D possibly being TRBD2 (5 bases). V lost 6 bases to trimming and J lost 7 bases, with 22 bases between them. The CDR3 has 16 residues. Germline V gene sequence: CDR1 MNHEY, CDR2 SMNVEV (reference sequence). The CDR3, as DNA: TGTGCCAGCAGAATAGAGGGTCCCCCGGAACCTAATGAGCAGTTCTTC. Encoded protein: CASRIEGPPEPNEQFF.

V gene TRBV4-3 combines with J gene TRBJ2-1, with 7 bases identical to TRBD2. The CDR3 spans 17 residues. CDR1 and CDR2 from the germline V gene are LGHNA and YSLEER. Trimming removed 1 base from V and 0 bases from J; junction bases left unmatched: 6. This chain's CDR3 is CASSQGASGSSYNEQFF. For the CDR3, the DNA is TGCGCCAGCAGCCAAGGGGCTAGCGGCAGCTCCTACAATGAGCAGTTCTTC.

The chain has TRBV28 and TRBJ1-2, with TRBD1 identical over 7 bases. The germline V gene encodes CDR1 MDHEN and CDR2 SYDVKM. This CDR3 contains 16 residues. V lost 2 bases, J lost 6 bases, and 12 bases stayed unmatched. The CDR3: CASSLPGDRSLDGYTF. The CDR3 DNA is TGTGCCAGCAGTTTACCTGGGGACAGAAGCCTTGATGGCTACACCTTC.

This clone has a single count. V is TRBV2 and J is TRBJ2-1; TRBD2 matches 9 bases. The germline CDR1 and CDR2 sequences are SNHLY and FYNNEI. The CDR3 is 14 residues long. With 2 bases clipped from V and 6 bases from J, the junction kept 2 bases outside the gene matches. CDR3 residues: CASSESSGVNEQFF. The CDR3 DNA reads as TGTGCCAGCAGTGAATCTAGCGGGGTCAATGAGCAGTTCTTC. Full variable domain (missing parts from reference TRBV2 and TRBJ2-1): EPEVTQTPSHQVTQMGQEVILRCVPISNHLYFYWYRQILGQKVEFLVSFYNNEISEKSEIFDDQFSVERPDGSNFTLKIRSTKLEDSAMYFCASSESSGVNEQFFGPGTRLTVL.

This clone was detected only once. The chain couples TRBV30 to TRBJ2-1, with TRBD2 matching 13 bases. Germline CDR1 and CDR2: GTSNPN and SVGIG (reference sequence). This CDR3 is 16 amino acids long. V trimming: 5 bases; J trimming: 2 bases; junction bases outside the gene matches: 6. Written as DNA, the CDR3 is TGTGCCTGGGAACGTGGGACTAGCGGGGCCTACAATGAGCAGTTCTTC. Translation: CAWERGTSGAYNEQFF. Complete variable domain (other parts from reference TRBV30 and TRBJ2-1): SQTIHQWPATLVQPVGSPLSLECTVEGTSNPNLYWYRQAAGRGLQLLFYSVGIGQISSEVPQNLSASRPQDRQFILSSKKLLLSDSGFYLCAWERGTSGAYNEQFFGPGTRLTVL.

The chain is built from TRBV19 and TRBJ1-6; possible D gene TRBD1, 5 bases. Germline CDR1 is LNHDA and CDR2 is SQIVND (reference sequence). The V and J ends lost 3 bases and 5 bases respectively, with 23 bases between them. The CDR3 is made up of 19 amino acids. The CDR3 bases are TGTGCCAGTAGTATGGGCGGGGCAAGGGGCCGTCTGAATAATTCACCCCTCCACTTT. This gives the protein CASSMGGARGRLNNSPLHF. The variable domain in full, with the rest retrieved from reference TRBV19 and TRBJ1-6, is DGGITQSPKYLFRKEGQNVTLSCEQNLNHDAMYWYRQDPGQGLRLIYYSQIVNDFQKGDIAEGYSVSREKKESFPLTVTSAQKNPTAFYLCASSMGGARGRLNNSPLHFGNGTRLTVT.

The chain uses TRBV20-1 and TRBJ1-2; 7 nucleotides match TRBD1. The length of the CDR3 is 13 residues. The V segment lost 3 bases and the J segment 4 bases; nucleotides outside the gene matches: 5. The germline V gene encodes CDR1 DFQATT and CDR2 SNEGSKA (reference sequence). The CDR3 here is CSASGRQGYGYTF. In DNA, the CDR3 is TGCAGTGCTAGTGGCCGACAGGGCTATGGCTACACCTTC.

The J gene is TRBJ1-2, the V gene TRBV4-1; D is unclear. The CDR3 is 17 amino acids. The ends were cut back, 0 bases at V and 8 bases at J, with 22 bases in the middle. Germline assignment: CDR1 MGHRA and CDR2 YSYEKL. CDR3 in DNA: TGCGCCAGCAGCCAAGAAACGTGGAGGGAAGCCCTATCGGGCTACACCTTC. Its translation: CASSQETWREALSGYTF.

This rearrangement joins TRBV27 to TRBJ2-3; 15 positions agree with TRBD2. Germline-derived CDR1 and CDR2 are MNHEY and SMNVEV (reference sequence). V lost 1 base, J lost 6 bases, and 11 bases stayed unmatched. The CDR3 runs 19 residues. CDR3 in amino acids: CASSLFSTGTSGRRDTQYF. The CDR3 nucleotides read TGTGCCAGCAGTTTATTTTCCACGGGGACTAGCGGGAGGAGGGATACGCAGTATTTT.

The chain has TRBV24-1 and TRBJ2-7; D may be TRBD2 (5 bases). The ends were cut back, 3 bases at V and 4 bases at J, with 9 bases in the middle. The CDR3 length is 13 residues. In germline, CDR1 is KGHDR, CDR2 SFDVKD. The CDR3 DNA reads TGTGCCACCAGTGATAGCGGAGGTTACGAGCAGTACTTC. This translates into CATSDSGGYEQYF.

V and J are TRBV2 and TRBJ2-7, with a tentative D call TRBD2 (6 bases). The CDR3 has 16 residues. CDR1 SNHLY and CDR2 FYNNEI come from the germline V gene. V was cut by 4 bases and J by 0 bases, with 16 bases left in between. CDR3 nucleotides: TGTGCCAGCAGTGTTCGTGGGGGGTTCCCCTCCTACGAGCAGTACTTC. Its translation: CASSVRGGFPSYEQYF.

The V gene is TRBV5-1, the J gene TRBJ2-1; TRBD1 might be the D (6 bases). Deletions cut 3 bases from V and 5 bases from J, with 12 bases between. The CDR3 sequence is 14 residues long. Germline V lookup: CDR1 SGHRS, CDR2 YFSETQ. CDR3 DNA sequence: TGCGCCAGCAGCTCCCAGGGGCGGAACAATGAGCAGTTCTTC. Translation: CASSSQGRNNEQFF.

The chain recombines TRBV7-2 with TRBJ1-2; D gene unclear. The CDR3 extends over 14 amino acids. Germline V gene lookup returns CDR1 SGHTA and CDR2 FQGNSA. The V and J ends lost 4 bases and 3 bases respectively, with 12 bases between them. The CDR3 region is CASSSLILDYGYTF. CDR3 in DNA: TGTGCCAGCAGCTCCCTAATCCTAGACTATGGCTACACCTTC. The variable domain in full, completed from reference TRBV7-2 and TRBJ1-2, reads GAGVSQSPSNKVTEKGKDVELRCDPISGHTALYWYRQSLGQGLEFLIYFQGNSAPDKSGLPSDRFSAERTGGSVSTLTIQRTQQEDSAVYLCASSSLILDYGYTFGSGTRLTVV.

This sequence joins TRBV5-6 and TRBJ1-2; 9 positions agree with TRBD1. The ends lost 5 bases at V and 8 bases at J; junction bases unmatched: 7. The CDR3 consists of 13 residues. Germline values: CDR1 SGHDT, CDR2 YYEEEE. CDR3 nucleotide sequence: TGTGCCAGCAGGAAACAGGGGGCCGGCGGCTACACCTTC. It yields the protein CASRKQGAGGYTF.

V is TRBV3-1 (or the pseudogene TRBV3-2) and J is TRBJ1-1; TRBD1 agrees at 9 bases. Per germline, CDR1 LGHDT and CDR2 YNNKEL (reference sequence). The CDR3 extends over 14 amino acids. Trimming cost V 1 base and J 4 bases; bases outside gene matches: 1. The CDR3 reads CASSQGGQGTEAFF. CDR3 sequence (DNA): TGTGCCAGCAGCCAAGGGGGACAGGGCACTGAAGCTTTCTTT.

The CDR3 region has the DNA TGTGCCAGCAGTGTTGGGGACAGGGACACCGGGGAGCTGTTTTTT. Its translation is CASSVGDRDTGELFF. The rearrangement uses TRBV2 and TRBJ2-2; 9 nucleotides align to TRBD1. Losses at the gene ends were 4 bases for V and 3 bases for J; bases not matched to a gene: 3. This CDR3 is built from 15 residues. In germline, CDR1 is SNHLY, CDR2 FYNNEI.

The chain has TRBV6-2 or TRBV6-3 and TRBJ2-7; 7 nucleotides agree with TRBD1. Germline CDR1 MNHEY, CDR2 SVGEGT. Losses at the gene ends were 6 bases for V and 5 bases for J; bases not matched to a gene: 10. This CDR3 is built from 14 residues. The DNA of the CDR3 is TGTGCCAGCAGCTTTAAGTTAACAGGGGACGAGCAGTACTTC. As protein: CASSFKLTGDEQYF.

The chain's CDR3 is CASSWEGNTEAFF. For the CDR3, the DNA is TGTGCCAGCAGCTGGGAGGGGAACACTGAAGCTTTCTTT. This sequence joins TRBV6-5 and TRBJ1-1; D is unresolved. The CDR3 spans 13 residues. In germline, CDR1 is MNHEY, CDR2 SVGAGI. V gave up 6 bases and J gave up 1 base, with 9 bases separating them.

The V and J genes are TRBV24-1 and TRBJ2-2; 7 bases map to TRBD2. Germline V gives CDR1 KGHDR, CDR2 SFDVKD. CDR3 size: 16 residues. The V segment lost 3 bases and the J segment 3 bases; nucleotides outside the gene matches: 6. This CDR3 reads CATSDPRAGDTGELFF. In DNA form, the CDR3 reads TGTGCCACCAGTGATCCTAGGGCGGGAGACACCGGGGAGCTGTTTTTT.

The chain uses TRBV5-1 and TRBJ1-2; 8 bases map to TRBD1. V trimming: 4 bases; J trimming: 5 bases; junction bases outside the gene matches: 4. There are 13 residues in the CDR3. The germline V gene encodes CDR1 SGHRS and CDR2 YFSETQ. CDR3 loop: CASSQDREYGYTF. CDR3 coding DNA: TGCGCCAGCAGCCAGGACAGGGAGTATGGCTACACCTTC.